This T cell receptor beta chain was found in a study of T cells after somatic rescue of genetic block. Measured with immunoSEQ multiplex PCR; TCRdb has only the in-frame clones, and not every one. The sample includes 68,000 or so clones, 85% to 95% of them seen just once. The V end lost 6 bases, the J end lost 6 bases, and 8 bases lay between the germline ends. This CDR3 contains 12 residues. Germline V gives CDR1 SNHLY, CDR2 FYNNEI. This sequence originates from a man in his forties or fifties. This chain joins TRBV2 and TRBJ2-2; D uncertain. Sequenced: peripheral blood mononuclear cells (PBMCs). The CDR3 reads CASRETPGELFF. The CDR3 DNA is TGTGCCAGCAGGGAAACACCCGGGGAGCTGTTTTTT.